Following are 11 T cell receptor beta chains from one sample sequenced in a study of T cells after yellow fever vaccination. Using its own MiXCR run on the 5' RACE reads, TCRdb lists one record per CDR3 protein. This table holds about 630,000 distinct CDR3 sequences, more than 9% found once. The sample was PBMCs, taken on the day of the yellow fever booster vaccination. Source of these receptors: a man aged 25 to 40 who received the YFV17D yellow fever vaccine.

J is TRBJ2-5 and V is TRBV9; 8 bases line up with TRBD2. Germline V gene sequence: CDR1 SGDLS, CDR2 YYNGEE. Trimming at V came to 3 bases and at J to 2 bases, leaving 3 bases not matched to a gene. The CDR3 has 14 residues. CDR3 nucleotide sequence: TGTGCCAGCAGCGCCGGGAGGGGACAAGAGACCCAGTACTTC. Its translation: CASSAGRGQETQYF.

V is TRBV6-2 or TRBV6-3 and J is TRBJ2-1; 7 positions match TRBD2. The CDR3 consists of 14 residues. V shed 5 bases and J 12 bases; nucleotides not matched to a gene: 13. Per the germline V gene, CDR1 is MNHEY and CDR2 is SVGEGT. CDR3 nucleotides: TGTGCCAGCAGTAAACTAGCGACTTCCCTGGGGCAGTTCTTC. This encodes CASSKLATSLGQFF.

CDR3: CASSLAPSRDYEQYF. In nucleotides, the CDR3 is TGTGCCAGCAGCTTAGCCCCTAGCCGAGACTACGAGCAGTACTTC. This chain joins TRBV7-6 and TRBJ2-7; D might be TRBD2 (5 bases). V lost 0 bases and J lost 3, with 12 bases in between. Germline-derived CDR1 and CDR2 are SGHVS and FNYEAQ. The CDR3 covers 15 residues.

The CDR3 DNA reads TGTGCCAGCACCAGGGCCAGGAGAGATACGCAGTATTTT. Amino acids: CASTRARRDTQYF. This rearrangement joins TRBV12-3 or TRBV12-4 to TRBJ2-3; TRBD1 is a possible D gene (5 bases). V dropped 7 bases and J dropped 5 bases, with 13 bases sitting between them. The CDR3 totals 13 residues.

The chain has TRBV20-1 and TRBJ2-7; 8 bases match TRBD1. This CDR3 comprises 15 residues. Trimming took 4 bases from V and 5 from J; bases not matched to a gene: 13. Germline V gives CDR1 DFQATT, CDR2 SNEGSKA (reference sequence). The CDR3 spells CSANTGGREPNEQYF. Written as DNA, the CDR3 is TGCAGTGCTAATACAGGGGGTCGAGAGCCCAACGAGCAGTACTTC.

In nucleotides, the CDR3 is TGTGCCAGCAGTTTGGGGGGGATGCTTCAGGGAGCTTTCTTT. This codes for CASSLGGMLQGAFF. The chain is built from TRBV28 and TRBJ1-1; D may be TRBD1 (5 bases). Germline CDR1 MDHEN, CDR2 SYDVKM. The CDR3 covers 14 residues. The V end lost 3 bases, the J end lost 10 bases, and 18 bases lay between the germline ends.

This clonotype was counted a few times. The chain is built from TRBV7-3 and TRBJ2-6, with D possibly matching TRBD2 (6 bases). Trimming took 5 bases from V and 0 from J, leaving 14 bases between them. The CDR3 is 17 amino acids. Germline CDR1 SGHTA, CDR2 FQGTGA. DNA of the CDR3: TGTGCCAGCAGCCCCCCTAGCGTGTCCTCTGGGGCCAACGTCCTGACTTTC. It encodes CASSPPSVSSGANVLTF.

The genes are TRBV5-1 and TRBJ2-1; D is uncertain. The germline V gene encodes CDR1 SGHRS and CDR2 YFSETQ. This CDR3 has 13 amino acids. V was cut by 5 bases and J by 3 bases, with 9 bases left in between. The CDR3 sequence: CASRYYDYNEQFF. CDR3 sequence (DNA): TGCGCCAGCAGATATTACGACTACAATGAGCAGTTCTTC.

The sample holds a few counts of this clonotype. The rearrangement uses TRBV4-3 and TRBJ2-7; D perhaps matches TRBD2 (5 bases). This CDR3 is built from 15 residues. The V and J ends lost 2 bases and 6 bases respectively, with 17 bases between them. CDR1 is LGHNA and CDR2 is YSLEER in the germline V gene. In DNA, the CDR3 is TGCGCCAGCAGCCAACATTCGGGGTCACCGTCCGAGCAGTACTTC. This codes for CASSQHSGSPSEQYF.

This clonotype was observed a few times. The V gene is TRBV7-9, the J gene TRBJ2-7; no firm D call. The CDR3 extends over 16 amino acids. Looked up from germline, CDR1 is SEHNR and CDR2 is FQNEAQ (reference sequence). V was pared by 8 bases and J by 2 bases, with 22 bases between. The CDR3 region is CASASQNVRQAYEQYF. CDR3 coding DNA: TGTGCCAGCGCCTCACAAAATGTTCGGCAGGCCTACGAGCAGTACTTC.

V gene TRBV3-1 combines with J gene TRBJ2-1; TRBD2 aligns across 12 bases. With 5 bases clipped from V and 0 bases from J, the junction kept 11 bases outside the gene matches. CDR3 length: 19 residues. Germline V gene data show CDR1 as LGHDT and CDR2 as YNNKEL (reference sequence). The DNA for the CDR3 is TGTGCCAGCAGCAGCACTAGCGGGAGGCTCGTGAGCTCCTACAATGAGCAGTTCTTC. Its protein product is CASSSTSGRLVSSYNEQFF.